This T cell receptor (beta chain) came from a study of regulatory T cells in long-lasting Graves disease (dated by TCRdb to 2020 to 2022). The study in broad terms: Patients with newly diagnosed Graves' disease had been on antithyroid drugs for under 3 months. The study took place in China and was registered as a clinical trial. This study used TCR sequencing and RNA sequencing of peripheral blood to compare persistent Graves' disease patients against newly diagnosed Graves' disease patients. A total of around 33 samples were covered by TCR sequencing, comprising around 13 persistent and 20 newly diagnosed Graves' disease patients. Paper-wide results and their limitations: The authors acknowledged the small sample size as a limitation that may reduce accuracy. Preferential use of TRBV28, TRBJ1-2 and TRBJ2-5 was observed in persistent disease, whereas TRBV20-1 and TRBJ2-1 were favored in newly diagnosed disease. Compared with newly diagnosed patients, patients with persistent Graves' disease had lower TCR Shannon entropy and fewer highly expanded clones, which suggests clonal expansion. Sequencing and analysis were restricted to the TCR beta chain. Peripheral blood alone was examined, since thyroid tissue, which constituted the primary lesion, could not be accessed. Patients with persistent disease shared more public clonotypes (about 3,000) than newly diagnosed patients did (nearly 1,000).

Concerning this clonotype: Its binding antigen is unknown. No base qualities exist here, and no much larger clone lies one base off it.

Receptor libraries were prepared by multiplex PCR. Sequencing relied on an Illumina HiSeq 4000. TCR beta libraries were built with iRepertoire HTBI primers and Arm-PCR amplification of CDR3 regions. Gel purification was performed on PCR products prior to sequencing. The authors' pipeline ran thus. A total of 62 TRBV and 14 TRBJ segments were identified across samples and were used for gene usage analysis of CDR3 amino acid clonotypes. Filtered high-quality paired reads were merged into contigs using COPE and FqMerger. BLAST was used to align contigs to IMGT TRBV, TRBD and TRBJ reference genes, and CDR3 was defined according to IMGT. Highly expanded clones were defined as clonotypes with a frequency above 0.1%. Shannon entropy was used to measure repertoire diversity, and the Gini coefficient was used to measure V-J evenness. Clonotypes shared by more than one individual were considered public. TCRdb cleaned the public reads at Q25 with fastp, built clones with MiXCR and kept in-frame beta chains. All rows with the same CDR3 protein become a single entry with the most common DNA and genes. The V and J calls were determined by TCRdb, not by the authors. This sample holds about 300,000 distinct CDR3 sequences; under 20% were observed only once. More than 30% of the sample lies in the top ten.

This sample's time point label indicates: newly diagnosed GD, antithyroid drugs for less than 3 months. For both TCR sequencing and RNA sequencing, RNA was extracted from PBMCs using TRIzol. The diagnosis of Graves' disease was made according to American Thyroid Association guidelines. Patients for the study were recruited at an endocrinology department in Xi'an, China. Each patient gave roughly 8.4 milliliters of peripheral blood, collected in an EDTA anticoagulant tube. Ficoll Paque Plus density gradient separation was used to isolate PBMCs, and no additional T cell sorting was done. An Agilent 2100 Bioanalyzer and agarose gel were used to check RNA quality, and a NanoDrop 2000 was used to measure RNA concentration. The CDR3 numbers 14 residues from cysteine through valine. Only the CDR3 region is kept as DNA, spanning 42 bases read in frame from base 1. From a lookup of the germline V gene (reference sequence), CDR1 and CDR2 are SEHNR and FQNEAQ.

The receptor's source is a female donor with Graves disease. The sequence joins TRBV7-9 to TRBJ2-7, and perhaps TRBD2 as D gene, on 5 matching bases. Material: peripheral blood mononuclear cells (PBMCs), obtained at new diagnosis, from a patient treated with antithyroid drugs. The sequenced DNA: TGTGCCAGCAGCTTAGCCCCGGGGTCCTACGAGCCGTACGTC. It is translated as CASSLAPGSYEPYV.